The entry that follows covers one T cell receptor (beta chain) sequence. Its antigen is undetermined. This CDR3 spans 13 amino acids. V was clipped by 2 bases and J by 4 bases, with 8 bases between them. Germline V gives CDR1 SNHLY, CDR2 FYNNEI. Only in-frame clones appear in the TCRdb table, and some are missing; sequencing was by immunoSEQ multiplex PCR. There are about 39,000 clones in the sample; roughly nine tenths occur only once, and around 15% lies in the top ten. The data stem from a study of lymphopenia after photon versus proton radiotherapy. General observations from the study: Better survival with proton therapy was suggested as possible, not demonstrated. In patients who died, overall survival fell as post-nadir TCR diversity dropped more.

Sequences were derived from peripheral blood, sampled from a patient treated with photon-based radiotherapy. J is TRBJ2-5 and V is TRBV2; possibly TRBD2 for D (6 bases). The sequence was obtained from a man in his 60s with cholangiocarcinoma. The CDR3 here is CASSELAVETQYF. The CDR3 bases are TGTGCCAGCAGTGAATTAGCGGTAGAGACCCAGTACTTC.